This record looks at one T cell receptor beta chain sequence and its context. The antigen is undetermined. The data belong to a study of T cell repertoires in cytomegalovirus infection. Study-level findings and limits: Adding up the frequency of public TCR beta families identified people who carried CMV plus the relevant HLA.

TCRdb independently ran MiXCR on the reads; one entry per CDR3 protein. This sample carries about 500,000 distinct CDR3 sequences, around 30% of them seen once, and the ten largest clones take roughly 16%. This CDR3 spans 12 amino acids. Deletions cut 3 bases from V and 1 base from J, with 3 bases between. Per the germline V gene, CDR1 is LNHNV and CDR2 is YYDKDF (reference sequence). J is TRBJ2-5 and V is TRBV15, with D unclear. The sample consisted of cultured PBMCs, taken from culture after CMV antigen stimulation. The sequence was collected from a human donor in good health (CMV status not recorded). Some clones in this sample may be carry-over from other donors' samples. CDR3 residues: CATSRTQETQYF. The CDR3 DNA reads TGTGCCACCAGCAGGACCCAAGAGACCCAGTACTTC.